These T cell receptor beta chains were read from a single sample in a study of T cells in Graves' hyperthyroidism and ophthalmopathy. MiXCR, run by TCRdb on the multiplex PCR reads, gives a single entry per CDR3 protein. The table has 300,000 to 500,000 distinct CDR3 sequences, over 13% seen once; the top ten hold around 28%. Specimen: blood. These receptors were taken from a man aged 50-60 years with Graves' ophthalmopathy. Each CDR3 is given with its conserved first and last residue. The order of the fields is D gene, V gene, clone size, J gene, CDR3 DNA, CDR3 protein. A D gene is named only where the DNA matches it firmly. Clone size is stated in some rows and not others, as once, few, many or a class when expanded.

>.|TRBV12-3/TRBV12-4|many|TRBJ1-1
TGTGCCAGCAGTTTAGTAGGAGTGAACACTGAAGCTTTCTTT
CASSLVGVNTEAFF
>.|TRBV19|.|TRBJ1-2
TGTGCCAGTAGGGATTCACAGGGCAGGAGCTATGGCTACACCTTC
CASRDSQGRSYGYTF
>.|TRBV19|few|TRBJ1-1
TGTGCCAGCAATCGAGCCCGATCCGGGACGTTCACTGAAGCTTTCTTT
CASNRARSGTFTEAFF
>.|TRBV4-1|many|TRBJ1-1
TGCGCCAGCAGCCTTAGGTCCGGGAACACTGAAGCTTTCTTT
CASSLRSGNTEAFF
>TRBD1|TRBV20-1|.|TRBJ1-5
TGCAGTGCTAGAACCGGGACAGGGGGTGGGTACGGCAATCAGCCCCAGCATTTT
CSARTGTGGGYGNQPQHF
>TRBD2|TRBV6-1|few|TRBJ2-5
TGTGCCAGCAGTGAAATCGGACTAGCGGGGGACCAAGAGACCCAGTACTTC
CASSEIGLAGDQETQYF
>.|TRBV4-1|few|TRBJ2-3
TGCGCCAGCAGCCAAGATGAGGCGGGAACAGATACGCAGTATTTT
CASSQDEAGTDTQYF
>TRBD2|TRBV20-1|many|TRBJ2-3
TGCAGTGCTAACCGACTAGCGGGAGTTGAAGATACGCAGTATTTT
CSANRLAGVEDTQYF
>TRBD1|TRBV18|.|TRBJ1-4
TGTGCCAGCTCACAAAGAGTGACAGGGGTTAATGAAAAACTGTTTTTT
CASSQRVTGVNEKLFF
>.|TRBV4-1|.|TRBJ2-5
TGCGCCAGCAGCCAAGGGAGGTTAGAGACCCAGTACTTC
CASSQGRLETQYF
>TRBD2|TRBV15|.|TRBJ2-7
TGTGCCACCAGCAGCGGACTGAGACTAGCGGGTCACTCCTACGAGCAGTACTTC
CATSSGLRLAGHSYEQYF
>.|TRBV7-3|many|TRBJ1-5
TGTGCCAGCAGCTTAACGGGGGAGGGCAATCAGCCCCAGCATTTT
CASSLTGEGNQPQHF
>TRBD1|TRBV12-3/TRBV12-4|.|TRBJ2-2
TGTGCCAGCACCTCAACTGACAGGGCTCACACCGGGGAGCTGTTTTTT
CASTSTDRAHTGELFF
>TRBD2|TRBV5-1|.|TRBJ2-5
TGCGCCAGCAGCTGGGTTAGCGGGGCCCAAGAGACCCAGTACTTC
CASSWVSGAQETQYF
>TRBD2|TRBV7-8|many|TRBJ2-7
TGTGCCAGCAGCTCTACCGAGGGAGCGACTAGCGGGGCCTACGAGCAGTACTTC
CASSSTEGATSGAYEQYF
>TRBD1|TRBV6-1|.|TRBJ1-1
TGTGCCAGCAGGCCTATGACAGGGGGCAGCCCTGAAGCTTTCTTT
CASRPMTGGSPEAFF
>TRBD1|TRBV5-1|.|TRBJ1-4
TGCGCCAGCACTCTTCAGGGGGGATCTAATGAAAAACTGTTTTTT
CASTLQGGSNEKLFF
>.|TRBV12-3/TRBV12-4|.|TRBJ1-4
TGTGCCAGCAGTTTGGGAAATCCGATTTTTGGCGAAAAACTGTTTTTT
CASSLGNPIFGEKLFF
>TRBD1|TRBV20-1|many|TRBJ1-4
TGCAGTGCTAGAGATTTCGACAGGGGGCTTGAAAAACTGTTTTTT
CSARDFDRGLEKLFF
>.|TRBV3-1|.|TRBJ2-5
TGTGCCAGCAGTGCTGTTGGGGCCAAACCCATCAAGACCCAGTACTTC
CASSAVGAKPIKTQYF
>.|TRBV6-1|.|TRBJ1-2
TGTGCCAGCAGGGGACGGGCGTCGGGTGGCTACACCTTC
CASRGRASGGYTF
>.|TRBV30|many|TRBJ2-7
TGTGCCTGGAGAGGTGGCTACGAGCAGTACTTC
CAWRGGYEQYF
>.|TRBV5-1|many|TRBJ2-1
TGCGCCAGCAGCTTCCGGCATAATGAGCAGTTCTTC
CASSFRHNEQFF
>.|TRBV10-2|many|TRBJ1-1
TGCGCCAGCAGTGATGCCGGCTTTGACGGCACTGAAGCTTTCTTT
CASSDAGFDGTEAFF
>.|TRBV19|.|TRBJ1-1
TGTGCCAGTAGTATGTCGTCTGGGGTCACTGAAGCTTTCTTT
CASSMSSGVTEAFF
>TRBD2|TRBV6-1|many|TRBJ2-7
TGTGCCAGCAAGGGGTTAGCGGGACCCCTTTACGAGCAGTACTTC
CASKGLAGPLYEQYF
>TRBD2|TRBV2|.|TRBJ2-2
TGTGCCAGCGGGTCAGGACTAGCGGGGAACACCGGGGAGCTGTTTTTT
CASGSGLAGNTGELFF
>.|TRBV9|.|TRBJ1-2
TGTGCCAGCAGCGAGGGCCAGGGTCAGACTTCGGGCTACACCTTC
CASSEGQGQTSGYTF
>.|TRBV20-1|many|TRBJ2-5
TGCAGTGCGAGGCACCAAGAGACCCAGTACTTC
CSARHQETQYF
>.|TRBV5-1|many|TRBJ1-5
TGCGCCAGCAGCTCCAGGGTTGGTCAGCCCCAGCATTTT
CASSSRVGQPQHF
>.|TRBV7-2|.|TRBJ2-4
TGTGCCAGCAGCTTAGGACGGGGGATAGCCAAAAACATTCAGTACTTC
CASSLGRGIAKNIQYF
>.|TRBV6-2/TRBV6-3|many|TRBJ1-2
TGTGCCAGCAGTCACCCTGTTGAGGATATAACCTATGGCTACACCTTC
CASSHPVEDITYGYTF
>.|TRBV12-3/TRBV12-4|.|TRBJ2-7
TGTGCCAGCAGAAAGGGACTTACCTACGAGCAGTGCTTC
CASRKGLTYEQCF
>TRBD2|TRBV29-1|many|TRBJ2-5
TGCAGCGTGGTCTCTAGCGGGACAGAGACCCAGTACTTC
CSVVSSGTETQYF
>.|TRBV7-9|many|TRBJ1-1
TGTGCCAGCAGCTTATTCTCCAGGAACACTGAAGCTTTCTTT
CASSLFSRNTEAFF